This T cell receptor beta chain was sequenced in a study of T cell responses to AZD1222 COVID-19 vaccine. Study-level points and caveats: Unmutated regions of variants are reportedly targeted by nearly half of spike-specific TCRs. Sampling that yielded the repertoires occurred only after the peak T cell response. The study found vaccine-associated CD4 TCRs spanning spike, dominant at 160-218 and 743-854. Most donors were white British and more were female, and clonal diversity was possibly underestimated.

CDR3 length equals 13 residues. The ends were cut back, 0 bases at V and 0 bases at J, with 3 bases in the middle. The germline V gene has CDR1 SGDLS and CDR2 YYNGEE. The repertoire was sequenced with immunoSEQ multiplex PCR; TCRdb's copy has only in-frame clones and lacks some. The repertoire has about 120,000 clones, about nine tenths of them found once; the top ten carry roughly 4.5%. To note about this clone: As yet, its antigen is unknown.

The receptor's source is an adult in good health. Sequencing used peripheral blood, obtained on day 0 of AZD1222 vaccination. J is TRBJ1-1 and V is TRBV9, with no clear D. The CDR3 DNA reads TGTGCCAGCAGCGTAGACATGAACACTGAAGCTTTCTTT. The encoded protein is CASSVDMNTEAFF.